This T cell receptor beta chain was obtained from a study of CD4 T cells in relation to SARS-CoV-2 and coronaviruses (dated by TCRdb to the early 2020s). In the study overall: Across all 12 patients in the convalescent cohort, the median age was 38.5 years, with a range of roughly 21 to 72 years. At the level of individual TCR clonotypes, the study evaluated whether memory CD4+ T cells crossreact between the spike proteins of SARS-CoV-2 and those of common cold coronaviruses. Of the roughly 12 convalescent patients, 8 were male and 4 were female, and two of the subjects were Hispanic. For other donors in the study, expansion assays were sequenced with a different, Illumina-based TCR-beta assay. The Adaptive Biotechnologies TCR-sequencing kit was used to sequence samples from a few pre-COVID donors and the naive versus memory experiments, whereas other data were Illumina-based. Using patient-derived lymphoblastoid cell lines, the shared crossreactive spike epitopes were mapped to their HLA restriction.

Naive and memory CD4+ T cells were separated from cryopreserved PBMCs by CD4 enrichment followed by EasySep naive CD4+ T cell enrichment. Ficoll-Paque PLUS gradient centrifugation was used to isolate PBMCs from leukapheresis product or whole blood. PBMCs were either cryopreserved at -140°C or used fresh in the expansion assay. The QIAamp Micro DNA Kit was used to extract genomic DNA from the CD4+ T cells. Comment on this clone: Its antigen target is currently unknown. No base quality values were provided; no much bigger clone lies one nucleotide off.

The study at large found these results: Since the crossreactivity analysis centred on spike protein, crossreactivity against other viral proteins was not assessed. Sequencing of naive versus memory cells indicated that the assay detects memory recall responses, not primary responses primed during culture. Memory CD4+ clonotypes crossrecognizing SARS-CoV-2 and at least one common cold coronavirus spike were found in approximately 65% of donors. Small numbers of patients and of tested TCRs were a limitation of the study. Compared with monoreactive clones, crossreactive clones had significantly weaker SARS-CoV-2-driven expansion, a result consistent with antigenic imprinting. Because no donor provided both pre-pandemic and post-infection samples, tracing the source of pre-existing responses was limited.

DNA from uncultured naive and memory CD4+ T cells underwent immunoSEQ TCR-beta sequencing at deep resolution. The paper's processing steps were these. During preprocessing, nonproductive sequences were discarded, as were any CDR3s that did not begin with C, did not end with F or W, or were shorter than 7 amino acids. Cultured and uncultured naive and memory CD4+ repertoires were searched for previously identified spike- and CEF-reactive CDR3s. CDR3 homology was quantified as pairwise Levenshtein distance, calculated with the stringdist R package after three terminal residues were trimmed from each end. Sourced from immuneACCESS, this table was stored by TCRdb with only in-frame sequences that have V and J called. A share of the clones is absent; for the studies checked, an unresolved V gene accounts for under half, and the remainder has no known explanation. D and trimming were read from the DNA, whereas the V and J calls and clone size are those reported in that table. The sample table records tens of thousands of clones; under 95% of these occur just once. The top ten hold under 0.4% of the sample.

Sequencing was done on a sample of naive CD4+ T cells from PBMCs. Per the publication, the cell subset or site label means: naive CD4+ T cells isolated by negative enrichment. The TCR originated in an adult with COVID-19.

The CDR3 sequence is CASSQEGGRAQRTGELFF. The DNA sequence is given as TGTGCCAGCAGCCAAGAGGGCGGGAGGGCCCAAAGGACCGGGGAGCTGTTTTTT. The chain is made from TRBV3-1 (or the pseudogene TRBV3-2) and TRBJ2-2; the junction holds 9 bases that match TRBD2. There are 18 amino acids in the CDR3, from cysteine to phenylalanine inclusive. Only the CDR3 region is kept as DNA, spanning 54 bases read in frame from base 1. V is cut back by 0 bases and J by 5 bases, with 10 bases in the junction unmatched. According to the germline V gene (reference sequence), CDR1 reads LGHDT and CDR2 reads YNNKEL.